This TCR beta chain was profiled in a study of cytotoxic CD8 clonotypes in ibrutinib-treated CLL. V gave up 7 bases and J gave up 0 bases; unmatched junction bases: 5. The CDR3 is 16 amino acids. The germline V gene encodes CDR1 SGHRS and CDR2 YFSETQ. Clones were sequenced by immunoSEQ multiplex PCR, and TCRdb holds only the in-frame ones, with some missing. The table lists over 120,000 clones, around 81% of them singletons. V gene TRBV5-1 combines with J gene TRBJ2-6; 9 positions agree with TRBD1. This TCR came from a human donor with chronic lymphocytic leukemia. The sample in question was PBMCs, obtained after 36 months of ibrutinib treatment. CDR3 in amino acids: CASGDRVSSGANVLTF. CDR3 sequence (DNA): TGCGCCAGCGGGGACAGGGTGAGCTCTGGGGCCAACGTCCTGACTTTC.